Shown below are 22 T cell receptor beta chains from a single sample sequenced in a study of cytomegalovirus exposure and HLA in healthy donors. The primer mix had 60 Vbeta and 13 Jbeta primers. Method: immunoSEQ multiplex PCR; TCRdb's copy keeps in-frame clones and lacks some. The sample holds 150,000 or so clones, roughly 72% seen once. The source material was PBMCs. The receptors come from a woman aged 40-49 years in good health and CMV-seronegative.

This clone was detected once. The J gene is TRBJ2-5, the V gene TRBV9; the D gene is possibly TRBD1 (6 bases). Trimming pared 3 bases from V and 2 bases from J, leaving 8 bases between. The CDR3 runs to 13 residues. Per the germline V gene, CDR1 is SGDLS and CDR2 is YYNGEE. CDR3 residues: CASSAGQQETQYF. The CDR3 region has the DNA TGTGCCAGCAGCGCAGGACAGCAAGAGACCCAGTACTTC.

The chain is built from TRBV11-3 and TRBJ2-1; 10 bases fit TRBD2. The CDR3 loop spans 16 amino acids. Germline V CDR1 and CDR2: SGHNT, YENEEA. V dropped 8 bases and J dropped 7; count of bases not matched to a gene: 14. The CDR3 loop is CASGVLAGGWGNEQFF. The CDR3 nucleotides are TGTGCCAGCGGGGTGTTAGCGGGAGGATGGGGTAATGAGCAGTTCTTC.

This clone was detected only once. The CDR3 bases are TGTGCCAGCAGCTTAGACGAGAGCGGGAGCGGCTACGAGCAGTACTTC. It yields the protein CASSLDESGSGYEQYF. The chain is built from TRBV7-6 and TRBJ2-7; 8 bases map to TRBD2. CDR3 length: 16 amino acids. After removal of 1 base from V and 3 bases from J, the junction contained 8 bases not matched to a gene. The germline CDR1 and CDR2 sequences are SGHVS and FNYEAQ.

This clone was observed a single time. This chain connects TRBV6-1 to TRBJ2-7; TRBD2 is a possible D gene (7 bases). V was clipped by 2 bases and J by 6 bases, with 35 bases between them. Per the germline V gene, CDR1 is MNHNS and CDR2 is SASEGT. CDR3 size: 21 residues. This CDR3 is CASSESHPAEIPARRGGEQYF. CDR3 nucleotide sequence: TGTGCCAGCAGTGAAAGCCACCCGGCTGAAATCCCGGCGAGAAGGGGGGGCGAGCAGTACTTC.

The chain uses TRBV6-5 and TRBJ1-5; D is ambiguous. The V gene's germline CDR1 is MNHEY and CDR2 SVGAGI. The CDR3 sequence is 15 residues long. Trimming shortened V by 6 bases and J by 7 bases, and 19 bases separated the two germline ends. CDR3 protein: CASSLSGDLRQPQHF. For the CDR3, the DNA is TGTGCCAGCAGCTTGTCGGGTGACCTCAGACAGCCCCAGCATTTT.

There are a few counts of this clone. DNA of the CDR3: TGTGCCACCAGCAGGGTCGGGCCCGGAGAAGGGGAGCCCCAGCATTTT. This gives the protein CATSRVGPGEGEPQHF. This rearrangement joins TRBV15 to TRBJ1-5, with D perhaps TRBD1 (5 bases). Trimming stripped 3 bases from V and 8 bases from J, with 20 bases between. The CDR3 is 16 residues long. Germline CDR1 LNHNV, CDR2 YYDKDF (reference sequence). The full variable domain, in which reference TRBV15 and TRBJ1-5 provide the parts outside the CDR3, is DAMVIQNPRYQVTQFGKPVTLSCSQTLNHNVMYWYQQKSSQAPKLLFHYYDKDFNNEADTPDNFQSRRPNTSFCFLDIRSPGLGDTAMYLCATSRVGPGEGEPQHFGDGTRLSIL.

This sequence joins TRBV19 and TRBJ1-1, with D unresolved. The germline V gene encodes CDR1 LNHDA and CDR2 SQIVND (reference sequence). The V gene lost 8 bases and the J gene lost 5 bases, with 18 bases spanning the gap. This CDR3 spans 14 amino acids. CDR3 DNA: TGTGCCAGTTCCCCCGGCTTCCCAGGAACTGAAGCTTTCTTT. As protein: CASSPGFPGTEAFF.

This chain joins TRBV28 and TRBJ1-5; 9 nucleotides agree with TRBD1. Trimming took 6 bases from V and 3 from J; bases not matched to a gene: 3. Germline V gene lookup returns CDR1 MDHEN and CDR2 SYDVKM. The CDR3 consists of 14 residues. The CDR3 bases are TGTGCCAGCAGCCTACAGGGGGCCAATCAGCCCCAGCATTTT. Its protein product is CASSLQGANQPQHF.

The chain links TRBV6-4 to TRBJ2-1; perhaps TRBD2 as D (5 bases). This CDR3 contains 15 residues. Trimming took off 2 bases at V and 2 bases at J, with 10 bases between the two ends. Per germline, CDR1 MRHNA and CDR2 SNTAGT. The CDR3 bases are TGTGCCAGCAGTGACCGGAGCGGAGCCTACAATGAGCAGTTCTTC. This translates into CASSDRSGAYNEQFF.

The genes are TRBV5-1 and TRBJ2-2, with a possible D match to TRBD1 (6 bases). The length of the CDR3 is 14 residues. V was cut by 5 bases and J by 0 bases, with 8 bases left in between. Germline CDR1 reads SGHRS; CDR2 reads YFSETQ. The DNA of the CDR3 is TGCGCCAGCAGGGACAGATCGAACACCGGGGAGCTGTTTTTT. It specifies CASRDRSNTGELFF.

The CDR3 nucleotides read TGCGCCAGCAGCTTGGCAGGGACAGGGACATTGAACACCATATATTTT. Translation gives CASSLAGTGTLNTIYF. This sequence joins TRBV5-1 and TRBJ1-3, with 9 positions matching TRBD1. Germline CDR1 and CDR2: SGHRS and YFSETQ. The CDR3 spans 16 residues. V shed 0 bases and J 7 bases; nucleotides not matched to a gene: 8.

This rearrangement joins TRBV7-6 to TRBJ2-2; 10 bases align to TRBD1. Germline-derived CDR1 and CDR2 are SGHVS and FNYEAQ. This CDR3 comprises 16 residues. The ends lost 1 base at V and 5 bases at J; junction bases unmatched: 4. The CDR3 protein is CASSLGGTGVTGELFF. CDR3 nucleotide sequence: TGTGCCAGCAGCTTAGGGGGGACAGGGGTTACCGGGGAGCTGTTTTTT. Supplemented by reference TRBV7-6 and TRBJ2-2, the full variable domain reads GAGVSQSPRYKVTKRGQDVALRCDPISGHVSLYWYRQALGQGPEFLTYFNYEAQQDKSGLPNDRFSAERPEGSISTLTIQRTEQRDSAMYRCASSLGGTGVTGELFFGEGSRLTVL.

The gene calls are TRBV5-1 and TRBJ2-2; 14 bases line up with TRBD2. The V gene's germline CDR1 is SGHRS and CDR2 YFSETQ. V was clipped by 4 bases and J by 5 bases; unmatched bases: 7. The CDR3 covers 17 residues. The DNA for the CDR3 is TGCGCCAGCAGCGTCGGGACTAGCGGGAGAGGGACCGGGGAGCTGTTTTTT. It codes for CASSVGTSGRGTGELFF.

The chain employs TRBV7-3 and TRBJ2-2; 7 nucleotides align to TRBD2. The germline V gene encodes CDR1 SGHTA and CDR2 FQGTGA. With V trimmed by 2 bases and J by 7 bases, 4 bases remained unmatched. The CDR3 is 14 amino acids. The CDR3 here is CASSLVAGIGELFF. The CDR3 nucleotides read TGTGCCAGCAGCTTAGTAGCGGGTATCGGGGAGCTGTTTTTT.

V and J are TRBV30 and TRBJ2-7; D gene ambiguous. This CDR3 contains 11 residues. Germline V lookup: CDR1 GTSNPN, CDR2 SVGIG (reference sequence). V lost 1 base and J lost 6, with 7 bases in between. CDR3 nucleotide sequence: TGTGCCTGGAGTGGTAGGAGCGAGCAGTACTTC. Translated, it gives CAWSGRSEQYF. The whole variable domain, remainder taken from reference TRBV30 and TRBJ2-7, is SQTIHQWPATLVQPVGSPLSLECTVEGTSNPNLYWYRQAAGRGLQLLFYSVGIGQISSEVPQNLSASRPQDRQFILSSKKLLLSDSGFYLCAWSGRSEQYFGPGTRLTVT.

CDR3 amino acids: CASSSPGQGRQTQYF. CDR3 sequence (DNA): TGTGCCAGCAGCAGCCCGGGACAGGGGCGCCAGACCCAGTACTTC. The rearrangement links TRBV6-1 to TRBJ2-5; 10 nucleotides align to TRBD1. Germline CDR1 MNHNS, CDR2 SASEGT. Trimming removed 6 bases from V and 6 bases from J; junction bases left unmatched: 10. CDR3 length equals 15 residues.

The J gene is TRBJ2-1, the V gene TRBV5-1; 7 nucleotides align to TRBD1. Looked up from germline, CDR1 is SGHRS and CDR2 is YFSETQ. CDR3 length equals 15 residues. V trimming: 3 bases; J trimming: 4 bases; junction bases outside the gene matches: 7. CDR3 protein: CASSSQGDGYNEQFF. Here the CDR3 DNA reads TGCGCCAGCAGCTCCCAGGGGGACGGTTACAATGAGCAGTTCTTC. Filled out from reference TRBV5-1 and TRBJ2-1, the complete variable domain reads KAGVTQTPRYLIKTRGQQVTLSCSPISGHRSVSWYQQTPGQGLQFLFEYFSETQRNKGNFPGRFSGRQFSNSRSEMNVSTLELGDSALYLCASSSQGDGYNEQFFGPGTRLTVL.

This chain uses TRBV9 with TRBJ2-7; tentatively, D is TRBD1 (6 bases). This CDR3 has 15 residues. Per the germline V gene, CDR1 is SGDLS and CDR2 is YYNGEE. V dropped 3 bases and J dropped 3 bases, with 16 bases sitting between them. CDR3 sequence reads: CASSARQDAFYEQYF. CDR3 DNA sequence: TGTGCCAGCAGCGCCCGACAGGACGCGTTCTACGAGCAGTACTTC.

The V gene is TRBV29-1, the J gene TRBJ2-3; a weak D match, TRBD2 (6 bases). The CDR3 contains 14 residues. Germline loops: CDR1 SQVTM, CDR2 ANQGSEA. This CDR3 reads CRRLLLGGVDTQYF. The CDR3 region has the DNA TGCAGGCGTTTGCTACTCGGGGGAGTAGATACGCAGTATTTT.

The rearrangement joins TRBV19 to TRBJ2-1; D call uncertain. Germline-derived CDR1 and CDR2 are LNHDA and SQIVND (reference sequence). Trimming removed 4 bases from V and 6 bases from J, with 16 bases in between. CDR3 length: 15 residues. The CDR3 nucleotides read TGTGCCAGTAGTACCCCCGTTCTCGGAGCCAATGAGCAGTTCTTC. It translates to CASSTPVLGANEQFF.

On this clone itself: A junction boundary mismatches the germline segment, possibly from a read error. The chain is built from TRBV19 and TRBJ2-7; 9 bases align to TRBD1. This CDR3 spans 14 amino acids. Germline V gene sequence: CDR1 LNHDA, CDR2 SQIVND (reference sequence). CDR3 loop: CTSSIAQGAYEQYF. CDR3 coding DNA: TGTACCAGTAGTATAGCACAGGGGGCGTACGAGCAGTACTTC.

The chain recombines TRBV20-1 with TRBJ2-7; D not resolved. V dropped 6 bases and J dropped 5 bases, with 11 bases sitting between them. Germline V gene data show CDR1 as DFQATT and CDR2 as SNEGSKA (reference sequence). CDR3 size: 11 residues. This chain's CDR3 is CSAHPQDEQYF. The CDR3 nucleotides are TGCAGTGCCCACCCTCAGGACGAGCAGTACTTC.